This T cell receptor (beta chain) was found in a study of tumor-infiltrating lymphocytes in primary liver carcinoma (dated by TCRdb to about 2017). About the study as a whole: Roughly five patients with histopathologically diagnosed primary liver carcinoma underwent surgical resection in China between 2015 and March 2016. Of the five patients, three men and two women aged 30 to 69 years, four had hepatocellular carcinoma and one had combined HCC and intrahepatic cholangiocarcinoma. The five patients had tumors of stage T1-T3 N0M0, with maximum diameters ranging from roughly 4.2 to 10 cm. Roughly 3.5 to 8 million productive TCRbeta reads were obtained per sample, and no significant difference in read depth was found between tissue types. For each liver tumor, the study sampled five regions along with adjacent normal tissue and blood, and applied TCRbeta repertoire sequencing, expression microarrays and whole-exome sequencing. A total of roughly 35 specimens from 5 patients went through TCRbeta repertoire sequencing, namely 25 tumor regions, 5 adjacent noncancerous liver tissues and 5 peripheral blood samples. Repertoires from technical replicates were highly reproducible, with mean shared-clone rates roughly 0.86 and correlation coefficients above 0.98. On the study overall, not on this receptor specifically: Pairs of tumor regions showed greater repertoire overlap (mean about 36%) than tumor-adjacent pairs (17%) or tumor-blood pairs (approximately 15%), which is consistent with antigen-driven expansion. Only the TCR beta chain was sequenced, which likely underestimates true repertoire diversity because unpaired alpha chains were not captured. With just four or five patients in the study, the authors point out that the findings should be validated in a larger study. The top 250 clones accounted for a significantly greater share of the repertoire in tumors than in blood (p = 0.039). Bulk unsorted samples precluded comparing CD4+ and CD8+ T cell repertoires.

Comments on this clonotype: The antigen this receptor binds is unknown. No qualities accompany the bases; no much larger clone lies one base away.

Blood RNA was extracted from unsorted whole blood with TRIzol reagent; germline DNA came from the DNeasy Blood & Tissue kit. At the time of sampling, the patients had chronic HBV infection and had not received any treatment. Before surgery, roughly 4.2 milliliters of peripheral blood were drawn into K2EDTA tubes. TCRbeta-specific cDNA was reverse-transcribed from roughly 500 ng total RNA using a constant-region primer and ProtoScript II reverse transcriptase. The TCRbeta libraries were prepared through three rounds of nested multiplex PCR following a slightly modified ARM-PCR procedure. Multiplex TRBV1-TRBV30 forward primers and a Cbeta reverse primer were used in the first two PCR rounds, each of which was run for approximately 10 cycles. A final 25-cycle PCR with Deep VentR polymerase added sample barcodes and Illumina adapters. Before sequencing, amplicons of 200-500 bp were purified from gel using a QIAquick gel extraction kit. An Illumina HiSeq 2500 was used to sequence the TCRbeta amplicons, generating 250-bp paired-end reads. Per the authors' processing: Reads were quality-trimmed with Trimmomatic v0.33, and paired reads were merged with FLASH v1.2.11 to recover full CDR3 sequences. MiGEC v1.2.1b assigned V, D and J germline segments to the rearranged TCRbeta sequences. Clonotype statistics and Shannon-Wiener diversity indices were computed with VDJtools v1.0.0. To cut down on sampling bias, every analysis after diversity analysis relied on just the 250 most abundant clonotypes from each sample. TCRdb cleaned the public reads at Q25 with fastp, built clones with MiXCR and kept in-frame beta chains. Every entry covers one CDR3 protein and lists the most common genes and DNA from its rows. The V and J calls and clone size are TCRdb's, not the authors'. The sample includes approximately 340,000 distinct CDR3 sequences, with less than 65% observed a single time. The ten largest clones represent under 8.5% of the sample.

The CDR3 covers 13 residues, taking in both the cysteine and the phenylalanine. The retained sequence is limited to the CDR3, 39 bases, with the frame set at the first base. A distance of 17 bases separates the germline ends of V and J, which lose 7 bases and 8 bases respectively. Material for sequencing was peripheral blood. This clonotype originated in a middle-aged man with primary liver carcinoma and hepatitis B virus infection. The chain is made from TRBV12-3 or TRBV12-4 and TRBJ1-2; a weak D assignment points to TRBD1 (5 bases agree). The CDR3 has the sequence CASIPDLWGGYTF. The DNA sequence is as follows: TGTGCCAGCATCCCGGATCTTTGGGGCGGCTACACCTTC.